This entry concerns a single T cell receptor (beta chain). Germline CDR1 is SGHVS and CDR2 is FQNEAQ. This CDR3 comprises 15 residues. Trimming removed 2 bases from V and 6 bases from J, with 13 bases in between. The sample belongs to a study of technical replicates of blood from a handful of donors. Here immunoSEQ multiplex PCR was the method, and the copy in TCRdb shows in-frame clones only, minus some. The top ten clones hold approximately 0.25% of a sample with under 95,000 clones, roughly 94% of them seen once. The V call is TRBV7-8, the J call TRBJ2-2; possibly TRBD1 for D (6 bases). The specimen was T cells isolated from PBMCs. This receptor was obtained from a human donor in good health. In DNA, the CDR3 is TGTGCCAGCAGCTTACCCTGGGGGCGGGCCGGGGAGCTGTTTTTT. Residues: CASSLPWGRAGELFF.